The rows below give T cell receptor beta chains drawn from one sample of a study of control samples from healthy donors and cancer patients. The data were produced by immunoSEQ multiplex PCR, yet TCRdb's version contains in-frame clones alone and is incomplete. The sample carries 40,000 to 65,000 clones, about nine tenths recorded once. What was sequenced was PBMCs. The receptors originated from a man aged 55 to 70 with head and neck cancer. Both conserved end residues are part of each CDR3. The D gene is left open where the match is weak. Where a row states a size, it is once, few, many or the class of an expanded clone; other rows omit it.

J | V | size | D | DNA | CDR3
TRBJ2-3 | TRBV5-1 | . | TRBD1 | TGCGCCAGCAGACGACAGGGTATCACAGATACGCAGTATTTT | CASRRQGITDTQYF
TRBJ2-1 | TRBV24-1 | . | . | TGTGCCACCAGTGATTTACGGCAGGGGAATGAGCAGTTCTTC | CATSDLRQGNEQFF
TRBJ1-4 | TRBV19 | . | . | TGTGCCAGCGCAGGAGGGCACGGTGAAAAACTGTTTTTT | CASAGGHGEKLFF
TRBJ1-5 | TRBV11-3 | . | . | TGTGCCAGCAGCCGCTCCTTCCAGCCCCAGCATTTT | CASSRSFQPQHF
TRBJ1-1 | TRBV6-5 | . | . | TGTGCCAGCAGGGGGCGGAACACTGAAGCTTTCTTT | CASRGRNTEAFF
TRBJ2-2 | TRBV6-5 | . | . | TGTGCCAGCAGGAACGGCCCAGCCGGGGAGCTGTTTTTT | CASRNGPAGELFF
TRBJ1-6 | TRBV27 | . | TRBD1 | TGTGCCAGCAGAATCCCCGGGACAGGGGCTTCACCCCTCCACTTT | CASRIPGTGASPLHF
TRBJ1-2 | TRBV4-2 | . | . | TGTGCCAGCAGCCCGTCCGAGCAATATGGCTACACCTTC | CASSPSEQYGYTF
TRBJ1-5 | TRBV28 | few | TRBD1 | TGTGCCAGCAGCATATCCGGCAGGGGGCGCAATCAGCCCCAGCATTTT | CASSISGRGRNQPQHF
TRBJ2-1 | TRBV29-1 | once | . | TGCAGCGTTGGAGGGGATGAGCAGTTCTTC | CSVGGDEQFF
TRBJ2-7 | TRBV7-2 | . | TRBD2 | TGTGCCAGCAGCGCGGGACTAGCGGGGGGGAAGTACTTC | CASSAGLAGGKYF
TRBJ2-5 | TRBV7-2 | . | TRBD1 | TGTGCCAGCAGCCCGGACAGGAAGGGGACCCAGTACTTC | CASSPDRKGTQYF
TRBJ1-4 | TRBV28 | . | . | TGTGCCAGCAGCTCGATTCGCCCTTTTGCAACTAATGAAAAACTGTTTTTT | CASSSIRPFATNEKLFF
TRBJ2-5 | TRBV7-2 | once | . | TGTGCCAGCAGCTTGGCCCACCCCCAAGAGACCCAGTACTTC | CASSLAHPQETQYF
TRBJ2-3 | TRBV7-3 | . | TRBD1 | TGTGCCAGCAGTCTCGGGACAGGGCGCACAGATACGCAGTATTTT | CASSLGTGRTDTQYF
TRBJ2-3 | TRBV7-9 | . | TRBD2 | TGTGCCAGCAGCTTTTTAGCGGGAGTGACAGATACGCAGTATTTT | CASSFLAGVTDTQYF
TRBJ2-7 | TRBV6-6 | . | TRBD1 | TGTGCCAGCAGTCGACCCGGGACAGGGGGTGTAAACGAGCAGTACTTC | CASSRPGTGGVNEQYF
TRBJ2-7 | TRBV29-1 | . | . | TGCAGCGTTGCGAAGGGGGTAATTTCCTACGAGCAGTACTTC | CSVAKGVISYEQYF
TRBJ2-5 | TRBV20-1 | . | TRBD2 | TGCAGTGCTAGTGCGGGGGGGATAAGACAGGGAGGGAAGACCCAGTACTTC | CSASAGGIRQGGKTQYF
TRBJ1-1 | TRBV9 | . | . | TGTGCCAGCAGCGTAGCGGTGTACACTGAAGCTTTCTTT | CASSVAVYTEAFF
TRBJ1-2 | TRBV4-3 | once | . | TGCGCCAGCAGCCAGTTTCGACAGGCGGGAGGCGGTGGCTACACCTTC | CASSQFRQAGGGGYTF
TRBJ2-2 | TRBV11-2 | . | TRBD1 | TGTGCCAGCAGCTTAGATGGGGTAGAGGACAGGACGAACACCGGGGAGCTGTTTTTT | CASSLDGVEDRTNTGELFF
TRBJ2-2 | TRBV6-2/TRBV6-3 | . | . | TGTGCCAGCACCCCCCTGGGCGGGTCGAACACCGGGGAGCTGTTTTTT | CASTPLGGSNTGELFF
TRBJ1-4 | TRBV4-1 | . | TRBD1 | TGCGCCAGCAGCCAAGCCGGGACAGGGAGTGAAAAACTGTTTTTT | CASSQAGTGSEKLFF
TRBJ1-6 | TRBV3-1/TRBV3-2 | . | . | TGTGCCAGCAGCCAAGAAGGGATCTATTCACCCCTCCACTTT | CASSQEGIYSPLHF
TRBJ1-4 | TRBV19 | few | . | TGTGCCAGTAGTATCGGCCTTGCAACTAATGAAAAACTGTTTTTT | CASSIGLATNEKLFF
TRBJ2-5 | TRBV6-6 | . | . | TGTGCCAGCAGTTCAGGGTTGGAGACCCAGTACTTC | CASSSGLETQYF
TRBJ1-6 | TRBV28 | . | . | TGTGCCAGCAGTTCCTACAGGGCTTCCTATAATTCACCCCTCCACTTT | CASSSYRASYNSPLHF
TRBJ1-3 | TRBV5-6 | . | TRBD1 | TGTGCCAGCAGCCGACAGGGTTCGGGAAACACCATATATTTT | CASSRQGSGNTIYF
TRBJ2-2 | TRBV18 | once | . | TGTGCCAGCTCGGGTAGCCGTACGAACACCGGGGAGCTGTTTTTT | CASSGSRTNTGELFF
TRBJ2-7 | TRBV5-1 | . | TRBD1 | TGCGCCAGCAGTTTGGACAGGGCAGAGGGTGAGCAGTACTTC | CASSLDRAEGEQYF
TRBJ1-5 | TRBV28 | . | . | TGTGCCAGCGGTCCCTCAAATGGGAATCAGCCCCAGCATTTT | CASGPSNGNQPQHF
TRBJ1-2 | TRBV18 | . | TRBD1 | TGTGCCAGCTCACCGACAGGGGGTGACTATGGCTACACCTTC | CASSPTGGDYGYTF
TRBJ1-5 | TRBV7-2 | . | . | TGTGCCAGCAGCTTAGATATCGGGGCACATCAGCCCCAGCATTTT | CASSLDIGAHQPQHF
TRBJ1-5 | TRBV6-5 | few | . | TGTGCCAGCTGGTGGGCCAGTGCCAATCAGCCCCAGCATTTT | CASWWASANQPQHF